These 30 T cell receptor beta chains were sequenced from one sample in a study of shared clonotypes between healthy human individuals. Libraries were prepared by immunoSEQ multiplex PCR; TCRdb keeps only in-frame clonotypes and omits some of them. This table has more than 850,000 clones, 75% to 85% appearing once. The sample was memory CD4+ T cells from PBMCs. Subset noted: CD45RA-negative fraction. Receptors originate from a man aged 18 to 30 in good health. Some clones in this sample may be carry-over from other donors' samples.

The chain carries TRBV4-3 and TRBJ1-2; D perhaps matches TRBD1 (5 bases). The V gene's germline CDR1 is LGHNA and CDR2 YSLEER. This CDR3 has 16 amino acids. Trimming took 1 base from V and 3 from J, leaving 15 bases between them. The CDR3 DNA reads TGCGCCAGCAGCCAAGGGTTGGGTCAGGGCGACTATGGCTACACCTTC. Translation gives CASSQGLGQGDYGYTF.

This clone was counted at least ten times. CDR3 region: CASSTGAGSGANVLTF. CDR3 in DNA: TGTGCCAGCTCGACAGGGGCTGGCTCTGGGGCCAACGTCCTGACTTTC. The chain has TRBV7-3 and TRBJ2-6; 8 positions match TRBD1. The CDR3 runs 16 residues. The J segment lost 0 bases and the V segment lost 8 bases, leaving 6 bases of the junction unmatched. Germline V gene data show CDR1 as SGHTA and CDR2 as FQGTGA.

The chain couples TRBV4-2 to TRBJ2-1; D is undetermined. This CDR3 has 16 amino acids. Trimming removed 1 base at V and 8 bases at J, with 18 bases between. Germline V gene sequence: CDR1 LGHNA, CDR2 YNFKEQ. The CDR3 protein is CASSQAYRIRVHEQFF. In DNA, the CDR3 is TGTGCCAGCAGCCAAGCCTACCGGATTAGAGTACATGAGCAGTTCTTC.

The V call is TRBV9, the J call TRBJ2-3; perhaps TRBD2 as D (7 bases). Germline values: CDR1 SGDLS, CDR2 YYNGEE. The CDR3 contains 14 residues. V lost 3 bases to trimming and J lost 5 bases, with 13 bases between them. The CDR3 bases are TGTGCCAGCAGCGGCCGGGGGGCAGGAGATACGCAGTATTTT. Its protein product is CASSGRGAGDTQYF. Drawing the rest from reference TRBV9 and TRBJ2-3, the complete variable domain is DSGVTQTPKHLITATGQRVTLRCSPRSGDLSVYWYQQSLDQGLQFLIQYYNGEERAKGNILERFSAQQFPDLHSELNLSSLELGDSALYFCASSGRGAGDTQYFGPGTRLTVL.

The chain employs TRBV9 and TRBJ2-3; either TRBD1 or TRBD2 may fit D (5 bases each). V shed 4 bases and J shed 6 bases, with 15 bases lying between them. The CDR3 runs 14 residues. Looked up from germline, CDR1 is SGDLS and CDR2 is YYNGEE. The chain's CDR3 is CASSPPGARDTQYF. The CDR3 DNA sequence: TGTGCCAGCAGCCCCCCCGGGGCGAGGGATACGCAGTATTTT.

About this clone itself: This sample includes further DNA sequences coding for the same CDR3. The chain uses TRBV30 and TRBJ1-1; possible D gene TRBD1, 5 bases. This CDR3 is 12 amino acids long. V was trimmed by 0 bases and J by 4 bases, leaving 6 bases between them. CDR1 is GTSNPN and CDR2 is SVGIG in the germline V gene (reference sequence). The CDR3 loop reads CAWSVGGTEAFF. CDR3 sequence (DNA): TGTGCCTGGAGTGTGGGGGGCACTGAAGCTTTCTTT.

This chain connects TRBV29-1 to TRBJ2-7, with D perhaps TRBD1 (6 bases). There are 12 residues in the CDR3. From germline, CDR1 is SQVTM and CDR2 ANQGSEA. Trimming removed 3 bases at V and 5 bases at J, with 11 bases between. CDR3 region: CSVDTNRDEQYF. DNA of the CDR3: TGCAGCGTTGATACGAACAGGGACGAGCAGTACTTC.

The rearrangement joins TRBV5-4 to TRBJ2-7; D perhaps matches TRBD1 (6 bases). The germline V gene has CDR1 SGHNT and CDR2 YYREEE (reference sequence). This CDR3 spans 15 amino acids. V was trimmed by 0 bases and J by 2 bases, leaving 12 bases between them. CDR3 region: CASSLGGLGPYEQYF. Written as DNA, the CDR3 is TGTGCCAGCAGCTTGGGGGGGCTGGGGCCCTACGAGCAGTACTTC.

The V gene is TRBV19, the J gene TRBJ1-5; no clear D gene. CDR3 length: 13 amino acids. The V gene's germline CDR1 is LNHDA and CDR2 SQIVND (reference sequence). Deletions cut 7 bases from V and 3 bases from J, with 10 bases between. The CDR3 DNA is TGTGCCAGTAAGCAGGATAACAATCAGCCCCAGCATTTT. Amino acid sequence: CASKQDNNQPQHF.

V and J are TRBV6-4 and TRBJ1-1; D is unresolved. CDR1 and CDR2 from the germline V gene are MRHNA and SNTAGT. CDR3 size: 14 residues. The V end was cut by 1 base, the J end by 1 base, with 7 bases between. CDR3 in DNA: TGTGCCAGCAGTGACTACCCGAGGAACACTGAAGCTTTCTTT. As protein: CASSDYPRNTEAFF.

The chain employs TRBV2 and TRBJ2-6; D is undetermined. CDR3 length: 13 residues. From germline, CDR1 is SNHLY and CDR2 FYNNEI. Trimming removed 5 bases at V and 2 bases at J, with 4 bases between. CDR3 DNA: TGTGCCAGCAGTTCGGCTGGGGCCAACGTCCTGACTTTC. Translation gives CASSSAGANVLTF.

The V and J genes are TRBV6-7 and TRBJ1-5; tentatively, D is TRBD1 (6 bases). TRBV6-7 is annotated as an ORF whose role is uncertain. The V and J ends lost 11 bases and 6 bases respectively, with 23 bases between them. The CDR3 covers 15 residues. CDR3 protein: CALPGATEGGQPQHF. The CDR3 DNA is TGTGCCCTCCCAGGGGCCACCGAGGGGGGTCAGCCCCAGCATTTT.

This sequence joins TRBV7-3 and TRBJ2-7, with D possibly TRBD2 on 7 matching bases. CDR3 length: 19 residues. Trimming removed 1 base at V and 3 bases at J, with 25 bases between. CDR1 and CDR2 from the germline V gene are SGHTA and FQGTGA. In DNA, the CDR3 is TGTGCCAGCAGCTTAATCTTTCGAGCGGGACAACCCTCCATCTACGAGCAGTACTTC. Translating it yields CASSLIFRAGQPSIYEQYF.

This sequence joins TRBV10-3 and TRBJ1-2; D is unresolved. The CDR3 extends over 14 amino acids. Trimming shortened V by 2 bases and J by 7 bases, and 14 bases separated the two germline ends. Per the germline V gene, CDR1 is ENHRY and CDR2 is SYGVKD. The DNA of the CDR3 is TGTGCCATCAGTGAGCCCGGACGTGACCTTGGCTACACCTTC. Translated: CAISEPGRDLGYTF.

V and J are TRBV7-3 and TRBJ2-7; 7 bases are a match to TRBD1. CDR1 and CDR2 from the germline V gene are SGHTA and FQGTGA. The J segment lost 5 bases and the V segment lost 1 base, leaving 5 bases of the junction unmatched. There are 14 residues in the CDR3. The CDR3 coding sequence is TGTGCCAGCAGCTTAATGACAGGGTCGGACGAGCAGTACTTC. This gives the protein CASSLMTGSDEQYF. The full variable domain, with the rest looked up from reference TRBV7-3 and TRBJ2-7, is GAGVSQTPSNKVTEKGKYVELRCDPISGHTALYWYRQSLGQGPEFLIYFQGTGAADDSGLPNDRFFAVRPEGSVSTLKIQRTERGDSAVYLCASSLMTGSDEQYFGPGTRLTVT.

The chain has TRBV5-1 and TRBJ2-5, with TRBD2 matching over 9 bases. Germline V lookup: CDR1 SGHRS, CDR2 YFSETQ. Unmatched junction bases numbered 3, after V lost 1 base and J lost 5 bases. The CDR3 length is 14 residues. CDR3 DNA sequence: TGCGCCAGCAGCTTGTTCGCGGGAGGGGAGACCCAGTACTTC. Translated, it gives CASSLFAGGETQYF.

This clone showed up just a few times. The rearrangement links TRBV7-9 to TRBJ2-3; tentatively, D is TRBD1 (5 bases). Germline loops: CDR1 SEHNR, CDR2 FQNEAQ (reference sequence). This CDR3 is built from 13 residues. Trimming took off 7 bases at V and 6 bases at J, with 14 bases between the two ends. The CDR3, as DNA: TGTGCCAGCATTGGCCCTGCAGGGGATACGCAGTATTTT. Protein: CASIGPAGDTQYF.

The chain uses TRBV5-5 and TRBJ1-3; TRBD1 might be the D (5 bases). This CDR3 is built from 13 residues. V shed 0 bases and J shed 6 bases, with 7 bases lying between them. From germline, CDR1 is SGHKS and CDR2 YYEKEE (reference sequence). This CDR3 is CASSLGQLNTIYF. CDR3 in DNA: TGTGCCAGCAGCTTGGGACAGCTAAACACCATATATTTT.

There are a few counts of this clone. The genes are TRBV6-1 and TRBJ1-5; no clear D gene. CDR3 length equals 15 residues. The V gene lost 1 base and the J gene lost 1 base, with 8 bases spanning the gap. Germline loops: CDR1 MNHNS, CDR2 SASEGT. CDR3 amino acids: CASSEGQSSNQPQHF. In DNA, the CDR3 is TGTGCCAGCAGTGAAGGACAATCCAGCAATCAGCCCCAGCATTTT.

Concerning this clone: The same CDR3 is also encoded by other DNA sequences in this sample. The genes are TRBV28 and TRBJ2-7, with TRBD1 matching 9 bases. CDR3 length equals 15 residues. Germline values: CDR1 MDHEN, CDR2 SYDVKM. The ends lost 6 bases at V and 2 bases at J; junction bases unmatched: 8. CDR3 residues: CASSLPGTGTYEQYF. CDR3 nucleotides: TGTGCCAGCAGCCTGCCCGGGACAGGGACCTACGAGCAGTACTTC.

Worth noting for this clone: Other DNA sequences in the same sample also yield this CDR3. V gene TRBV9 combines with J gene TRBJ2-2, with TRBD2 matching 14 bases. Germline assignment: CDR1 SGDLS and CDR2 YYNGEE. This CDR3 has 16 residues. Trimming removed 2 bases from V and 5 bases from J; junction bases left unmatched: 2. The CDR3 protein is CASSVTSGRVTGELFF. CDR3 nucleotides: TGTGCCAGCAGCGTGACTAGCGGGAGGGTGACCGGGGAGCTGTTTTTT.

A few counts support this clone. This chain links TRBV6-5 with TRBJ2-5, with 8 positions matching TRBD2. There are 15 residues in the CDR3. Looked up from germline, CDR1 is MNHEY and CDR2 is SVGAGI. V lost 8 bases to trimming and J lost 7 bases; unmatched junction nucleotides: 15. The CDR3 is CASREGVQRVGTQYF. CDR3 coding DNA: TGTGCCAGCCGGGAGGGCGTGCAGCGGGTCGGGACCCAGTACTTC.

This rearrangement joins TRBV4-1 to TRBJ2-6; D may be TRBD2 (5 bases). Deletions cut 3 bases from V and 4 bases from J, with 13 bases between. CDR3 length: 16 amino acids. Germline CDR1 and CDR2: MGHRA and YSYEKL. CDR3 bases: TGCGCCAGCAGCCAGGCCCGAGGGCACGGGGCCAACGTCCTGACTTTC. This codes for CASSQARGHGANVLTF.

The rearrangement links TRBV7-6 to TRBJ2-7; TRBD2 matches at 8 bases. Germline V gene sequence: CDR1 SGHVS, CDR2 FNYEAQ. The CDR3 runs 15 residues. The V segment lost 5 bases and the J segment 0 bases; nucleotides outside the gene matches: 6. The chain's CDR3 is CASSAEAGDSYEQYF. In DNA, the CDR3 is TGTGCCAGCAGCGCTGAAGCGGGAGACTCCTACGAGCAGTACTTC.

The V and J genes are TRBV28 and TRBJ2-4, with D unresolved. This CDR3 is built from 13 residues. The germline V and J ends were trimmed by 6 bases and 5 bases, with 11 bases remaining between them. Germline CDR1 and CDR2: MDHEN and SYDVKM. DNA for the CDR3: TGTGCCAGCAGACGAACCGCTGAAAACATTCAGTACTTC. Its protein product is CASRRTAENIQYF. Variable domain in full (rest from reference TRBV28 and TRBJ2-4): DVKVTQSSRYLVKRTGEKVFLECVQDMDHENMFWYRQDPGLGLRLIYFSYDVKMKEKGDIPEGYSVSREKKERFSLILESASTNQTSMYLCASRRTAENIQYFGAGTRLSVL.

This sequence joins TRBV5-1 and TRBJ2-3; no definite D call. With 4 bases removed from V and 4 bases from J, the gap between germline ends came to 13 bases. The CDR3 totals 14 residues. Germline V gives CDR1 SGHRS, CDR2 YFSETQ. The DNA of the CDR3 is TGCGCCAGCAGCAGCCATCAGCGTCCAGATACGCAGTATTTT. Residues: CASSSHQRPDTQYF.

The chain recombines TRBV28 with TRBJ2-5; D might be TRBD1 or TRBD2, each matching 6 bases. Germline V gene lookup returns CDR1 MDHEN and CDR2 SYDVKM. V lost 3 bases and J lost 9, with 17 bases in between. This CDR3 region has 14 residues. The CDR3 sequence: CASSLAGGSSPQYF. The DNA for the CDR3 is TGTGCCAGCAGTTTGGCCGGGGGCAGCTCGCCCCAGTACTTC.

The CDR3 loop reads CASSLRGQDRYEQYF. The DNA for the CDR3 is TGTGCCAGCAGCTTAAGAGGACAGGATAGATACGAGCAGTACTTC. J is TRBJ2-7 and V is TRBV7-6, with 7 bases that match TRBD1. J gave up 4 bases and V 2 bases, and 8 bases lay outside the gene matches. Germline lookup yields CDR1 SGHVS and CDR2 FNYEAQ. This CDR3 is 15 amino acids long.

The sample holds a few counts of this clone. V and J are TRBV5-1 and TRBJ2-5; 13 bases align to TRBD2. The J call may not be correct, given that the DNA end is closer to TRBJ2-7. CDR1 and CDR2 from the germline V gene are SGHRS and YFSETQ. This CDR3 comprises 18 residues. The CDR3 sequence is CASSLVATGTSGNYEQYF. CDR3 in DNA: TGCGCCAGCAGCTTGGTCGCGACCGGGACTAGCGGGAACTACGAGCAGTACTTC.

CDR3 nucleotide sequence: TGTGCCAGCAGTTTGTTACACCCGAACACCGGGGAGCTGTTTTTT. Residues: CASSLLHPNTGELFF. The rearrangement joins TRBV27 to TRBJ2-2; D is undetermined. The CDR3 spans 15 residues. Germline V gene lookup returns CDR1 MNHEY and CDR2 SMNVEV (reference sequence). Trimming shortened V by 3 bases and J by 0 bases, and 8 bases separated the two germline ends.